These 22 T cell receptor beta chains came from one sample sequenced in a study of CXCR3-negative and CXCR3-positive naive CD8 T cells. Study results and caveats: Greater hydrophobicity was found in TRB CDR3s of CXCR3-positive naive cells than of CXCR3-negative naive cells.

The authors prepared UMI-labeled TRB cDNA libraries by 5' RACE. After re-calling the 5' RACE reads, TCRdb lists one entry per CDR3 protein, DNA absent. The data show some 99,000 distinct CDR3 sequences, and the top ten clones hold less than 1.1%. Antigens of these TCRs are unknown. Specimen: naive CXCR3+ CD8+ T cells from blood. As for subset: CD45RO-CCR7+CD27+CD95- naive CD8+ T cells expressing CXCR3 (TNR3+). These receptors were taken from a human donor in good health. Some clones in this sample may be carry-over from other donors' samples.

This chain connects TRBV14 to TRBJ2-1; the D call from TCRdb, TRBD1, cannot be confirmed without DNA. The germline V gene encodes CDR1 SGHDN and CDR2 FVKESK. CDR3 length: 15 residues. CDR3: CASSQVGTVWNEQFF.

The chain has TRBV12-3 or TRBV12-4 and TRBJ2-5; as DNA is missing, the TRBD1 call by TCRdb cannot be tested. The CDR3 contains 15 residues. CDR3 residues: CASSPDSAPQETQYF.

The chain recombines TRBV29-1 with TRBJ2-1. Germline CDR1 and CDR2: SQVTM and ANQGSEA. This CDR3 has 11 residues. The CDR3 spells CSVEKGSEQFF.

The rearrangement uses TRBV6-2 or TRBV6-3 and TRBJ2-1; lacking DNA, the TRBD1 call made by TCRdb goes unchecked. CDR3 size: 13 residues. The germline gives CDR1 MNHEY, CDR2 SVGEGT. The CDR3 sequence: CASSWGTANEQFF.

This chain joins TRBV5-6 and TRBJ2-3; TCRdb's D gene call, TRBD2, goes unchecked for lack of DNA. Germline values: CDR1 SGHDT, CDR2 YYEEEE. The CDR3 runs to 16 residues. The CDR3 protein is CASSLRTSGNTDTQYF. Using reference TRBV5-6 and TRBJ2-3 for the parts outside the CDR3, the full variable domain is DAGVTQSPTHLIKTRGQQVTLRCSPKSGHDTVSWYQQALGQGPQFIFQYYEEEERQRGNFPDRFSGHQFPNYSSELNVNALLLGDSALYLCASSLRTSGNTDTQYFGPGTRLTVL.

The rearrangement links TRBV25-1 to TRBJ2-2; TCRdb calls TRBD1, which cannot be checked without DNA. Germline V gene lookup returns CDR1 MGHDK and CDR2 SYGVNS. This CDR3 contains 13 residues. CDR3 loop: CASSEGDVGELFF.

The CDR3: CSARGGSPYEQYF. The V gene is TRBV20-1, the J gene TRBJ2-7. In germline, CDR1 is DFQATT, CDR2 SNEGSKA (reference sequence). This CDR3 is 13 amino acids long.

The chain links TRBV4-3 to TRBJ1-1; TCRdb returns TRBD1, unconfirmable since there is no DNA. This CDR3 is built from 17 residues. The V gene's germline CDR1 is LGHNA and CDR2 YSLEER. The CDR3 region is CASSQDGGLFMNTEAFF.

The gene calls are TRBV9 and TRBJ2-1. Germline V gene data show CDR1 as SGDLS and CDR2 as YYNGEE. The length of the CDR3 is 14 residues. The CDR3 reads CASSVATGYNEQFF.

The chain employs TRBV29-1 and TRBJ1-2; TCRdb outputs TRBD1, but without DNA this stays unchecked. CDR3 length: 15 amino acids. Germline V gene data show CDR1 as SQVTM and CDR2 as ANQGSEA. CDR3 loop: CSVGLQWDRDYGYTF.

The chain recombines TRBV7-6 with TRBJ1-1. The CDR3 contains 16 residues. The germline gives CDR1 SGHVS, CDR2 FNYEAQ. This CDR3 is CASSFGTGEGNTEAFF.

The genes are TRBV7-9 and TRBJ2-7; TCRdb proposes TRBD1, but this gene call is untestable without DNA. Germline V gene data show CDR1 as SEHNR and CDR2 as FQNEAQ (reference sequence). CDR3 length: 13 residues. CDR3 residues: CASDRVGSYEQCF.

V gene TRBV28 combines with J gene TRBJ1-1; TCRdb's D call of TRBD1 is untestable without DNA. CDR1 is MDHEN and CDR2 is SYDVKM in the germline V gene. The CDR3 length is 14 residues. The CDR3: CASSLEQGITEAFF.

The chain employs TRBV4-3 and TRBJ2-3. The CDR3 has 17 residues. Looked up from germline, CDR1 is LGHNA and CDR2 is YSLEER. This chain's CDR3 is CASSHQKSSVSADTQYF.

The V and J genes are TRBV20-1 and TRBJ2-5; TCRdb selects TRBD2, and the lack of DNA leaves this call unchecked. The CDR3 has 14 residues. The germline V gene has CDR1 DFQATT and CDR2 SNEGSKA (reference sequence). The CDR3 protein is CSAAPGLAWETQYF.

The chain employs TRBV29-1 and TRBJ2-1; with no DNA, the TCRdb D assignment of TRBD1 cannot be verified. This CDR3 has 15 residues. Germline V gene data show CDR1 as SQVTM and CDR2 as ANQGSEA. The CDR3 protein is CSVVSGTGGLNEQFF.

This chain links TRBV28 with TRBJ1-1; the TRBD1 assignment by TCRdb is unverifiable without DNA. The CDR3 contains 11 residues. Germline CDR1 is MDHEN and CDR2 is SYDVKM. The chain's CDR3 is CAGGGDTEAFF.

This chain joins TRBV6-5 and TRBJ2-2; TCRdb's D gene call, TRBD2, goes unchecked for lack of DNA. The CDR3 sequence is 14 residues long. Per the germline V gene, CDR1 is MNHEY and CDR2 is SVGAGI. This chain's CDR3 is CASSYLGGAGELFF.

The chain couples TRBV7-2 to TRBJ2-7; TCRdb names TRBD1, which stays unverified in the absence of DNA. Germline V CDR1 and CDR2: SGHTA, FQGNSA. There are 14 residues in the CDR3. This CDR3 reads CASSLGTPYYEQYF.

V gene TRBV29-1 combines with J gene TRBJ2-2. Germline lookup yields CDR1 SQVTM and CDR2 ANQGSEA. The CDR3 sequence is 11 residues long. CDR3 in amino acids: CSVAGSEELFF.

The rearrangement links TRBV2 to TRBJ2-1; as DNA is missing, the TRBD2 call by TCRdb cannot be tested. This CDR3 region has 15 residues. Per germline, CDR1 SNHLY and CDR2 FYNNEI. Here the CDR3 reads CASSDRDLRDNEQFF.

V gene TRBV6-2 or TRBV6-3 combines with J gene TRBJ2-3. This CDR3 contains 13 residues. Germline V gene data show CDR1 as MNHEY and CDR2 as SVGEGT. CDR3 in amino acids: CASSYLETDTQYF.